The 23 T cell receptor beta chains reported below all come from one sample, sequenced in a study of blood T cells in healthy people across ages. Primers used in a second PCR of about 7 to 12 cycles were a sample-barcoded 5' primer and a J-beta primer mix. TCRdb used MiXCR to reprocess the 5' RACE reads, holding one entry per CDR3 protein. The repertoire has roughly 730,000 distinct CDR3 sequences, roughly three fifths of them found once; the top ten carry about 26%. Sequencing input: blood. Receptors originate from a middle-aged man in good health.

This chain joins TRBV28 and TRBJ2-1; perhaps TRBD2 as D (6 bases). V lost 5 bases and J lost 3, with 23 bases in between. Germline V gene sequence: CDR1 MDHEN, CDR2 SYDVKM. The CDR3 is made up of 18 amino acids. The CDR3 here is CASSPPKGSGGYYNEQFF. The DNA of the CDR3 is TGTGCCAGCAGTCCCCCGAAAGGAAGTGGGGGGTACTACAATGAGCAGTTCTTC.

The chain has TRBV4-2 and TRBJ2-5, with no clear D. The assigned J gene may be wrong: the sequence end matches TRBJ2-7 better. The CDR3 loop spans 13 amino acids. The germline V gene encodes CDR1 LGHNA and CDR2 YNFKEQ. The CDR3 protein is CASSQDRSHEQYF. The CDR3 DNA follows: TGTGCCAGCAGCCAAGATAGGTCCCACGAGCAGTACTTC.

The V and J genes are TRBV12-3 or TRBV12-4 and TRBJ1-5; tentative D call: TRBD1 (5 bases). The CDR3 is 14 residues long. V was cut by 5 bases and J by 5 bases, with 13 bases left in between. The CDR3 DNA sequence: TGTGCCAGCAGTCCCAGGGAGAACTATCAGCCCCAGCATTTT. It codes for CASSPRENYQPQHF.

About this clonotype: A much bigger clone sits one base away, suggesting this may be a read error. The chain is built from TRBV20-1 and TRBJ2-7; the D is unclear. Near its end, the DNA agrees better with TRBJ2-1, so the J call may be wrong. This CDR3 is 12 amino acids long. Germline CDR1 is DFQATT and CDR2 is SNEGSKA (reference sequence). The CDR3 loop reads CSVPYVSNEQFF. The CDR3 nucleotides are TGCAGTGTCCCCTACGTCTCGAATGAGCAGTTCTTC.

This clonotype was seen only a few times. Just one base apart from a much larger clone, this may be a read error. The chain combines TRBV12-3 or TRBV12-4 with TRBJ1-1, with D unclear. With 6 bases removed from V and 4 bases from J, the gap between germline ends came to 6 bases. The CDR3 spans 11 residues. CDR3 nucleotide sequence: TGTGCCAGCAGGGGTTTCACTGAAGCTTTCTTT. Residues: CASRGFTEAFF.

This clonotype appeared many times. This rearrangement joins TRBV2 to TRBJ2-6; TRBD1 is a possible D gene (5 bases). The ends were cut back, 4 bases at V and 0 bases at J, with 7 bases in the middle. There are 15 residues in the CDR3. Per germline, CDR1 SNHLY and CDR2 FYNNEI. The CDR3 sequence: CASSVQDSGANVLTF. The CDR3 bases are TGTGCCAGCAGTGTACAGGACTCTGGGGCCAACGTCCTGACTTTC.

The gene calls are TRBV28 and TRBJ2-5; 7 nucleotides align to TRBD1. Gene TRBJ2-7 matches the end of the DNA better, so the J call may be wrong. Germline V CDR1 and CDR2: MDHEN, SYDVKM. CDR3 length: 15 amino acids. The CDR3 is CASSLFGARGYEQYF. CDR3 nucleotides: TGTGCCAGCAGTTTATTTGGGGCCAGGGGGTACGAGCAGTACTTC.

The CDR3 loop reads CASSSGGGAGTQYF. CDR3 DNA: TGCGCCAGCAGCTCCGGCGGGGGGGCTGGGACCCAGTACTTC. The gene calls are TRBV5-1 and TRBJ2-5, with TRBD2 matching over 9 bases. From germline, CDR1 is SGHRS and CDR2 YFSETQ. CDR3 length: 14 residues. V shed 3 bases and J 7 bases; nucleotides not matched to a gene: 7.

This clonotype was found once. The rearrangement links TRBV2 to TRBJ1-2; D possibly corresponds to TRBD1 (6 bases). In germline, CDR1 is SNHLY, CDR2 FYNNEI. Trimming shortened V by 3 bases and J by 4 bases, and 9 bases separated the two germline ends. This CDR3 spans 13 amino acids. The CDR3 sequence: CASSDTGIYGYTF. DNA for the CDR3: TGTGCCAGCAGTGATACAGGGATCTATGGCTACACCTTC.

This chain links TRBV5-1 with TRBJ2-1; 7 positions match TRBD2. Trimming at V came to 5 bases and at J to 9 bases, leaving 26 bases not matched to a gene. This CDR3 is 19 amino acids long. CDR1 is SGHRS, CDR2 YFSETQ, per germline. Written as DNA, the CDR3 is TGCGCCAGCAGTCCTGGACTGAGCCCCCGCGGTACGACGGGGGGTGAGCAGTTCTTC. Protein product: CASSPGLSPRGTTGGEQFF. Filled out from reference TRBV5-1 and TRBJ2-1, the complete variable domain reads KAGVTQTPRYLIKTRGQQVTLSCSPISGHRSVSWYQQTPGQGLQFLFEYFSETQRNKGNFPGRFSGRQFSNSRSEMNVSTLELGDSALYLCASSPGLSPRGTTGGEQFFGPGTRLTVL.

The CDR3, as DNA: TGTGCCAGCAGCGCACCCCTAGTGGAGACCCAGTACTTC. Encoded protein: CASSAPLVETQYF. The chain has TRBV9 and TRBJ2-5; D gene ambiguous. The V end lost 3 bases, the J end lost 5 bases, and 11 bases lay between the germline ends. CDR3 length: 13 residues. CDR1 and CDR2 (germline): SGDLS, YYNGEE.

The CDR3 loop reads CASSLRRATGELFF. The DNA for the CDR3 is TGTGCCAGCAGCTTACGCAGGGCCACCGGGGAGCTGTTTTTT. The rearrangement uses TRBV7-9 and TRBJ2-2; weak D call: TRBD1 (5 bases). Germline V lookup: CDR1 SEHNR, CDR2 FQNEAQ (reference sequence). Trimming took 2 bases from V and 4 from J, leaving 8 bases between them. CDR3 size: 14 residues.

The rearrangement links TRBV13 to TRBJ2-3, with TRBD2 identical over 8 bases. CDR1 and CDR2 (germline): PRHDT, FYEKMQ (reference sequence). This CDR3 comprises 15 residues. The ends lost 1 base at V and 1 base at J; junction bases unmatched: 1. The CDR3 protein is CASSLEAGGTDTQYF. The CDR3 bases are TGTGCCAGCAGCTTAGAAGCGGGGGGCACAGATACGCAGTATTTT. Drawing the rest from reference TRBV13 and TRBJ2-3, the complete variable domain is AAGVIQSPRHLIKEKRETATLKCYPIPRHDTVYWYQQGPGQDPQFLISFYEKMQSDKGSIPDRFSAQQFSDYHSELNMSSLELGDSALYFCASSLEAGGTDTQYFGPGTRLTVL.

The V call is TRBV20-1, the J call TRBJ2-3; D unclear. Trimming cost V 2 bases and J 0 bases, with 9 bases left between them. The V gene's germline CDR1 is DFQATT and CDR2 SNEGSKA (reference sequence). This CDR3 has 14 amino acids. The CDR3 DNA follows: TGCAGTGCTAGACCCGAAATTAGCACAGATACGCAGTATTTT. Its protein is CSARPEISTDTQYF.

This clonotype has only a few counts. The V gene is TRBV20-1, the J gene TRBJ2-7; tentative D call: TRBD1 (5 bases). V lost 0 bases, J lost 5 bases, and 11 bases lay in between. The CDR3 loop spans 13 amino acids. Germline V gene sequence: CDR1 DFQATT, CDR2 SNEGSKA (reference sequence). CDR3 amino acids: CSARDEGVHEQYF. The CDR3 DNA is TGCAGTGCTAGAGATGAAGGGGTCCACGAGCAGTACTTC.

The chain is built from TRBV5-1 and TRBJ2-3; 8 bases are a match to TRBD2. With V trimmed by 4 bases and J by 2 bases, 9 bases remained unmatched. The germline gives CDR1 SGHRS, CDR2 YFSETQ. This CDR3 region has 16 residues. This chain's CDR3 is CASSPTLAGFTDTQYF. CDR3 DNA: TGCGCCAGCAGCCCCACTTTAGCGGGATTCACAGATACGCAGTATTTT. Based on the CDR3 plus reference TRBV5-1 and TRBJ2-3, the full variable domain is KAGVTQTPRYLIKTRGQQVTLSCSPISGHRSVSWYQQTPGQGLQFLFEYFSETQRNKGNFPGRFSGRQFSNSRSEMNVSTLELGDSALYLCASSPTLAGFTDTQYFGPGTRLTVL.

The CDR3 loop reads CAWTAGGPSETQYF. The CDR3 nucleotides read TGTGCCTGGACGGCGGGGGGGCCATCGGAGACCCAGTACTTC. V usage is TRBV30 and J usage is TRBJ2-5, with 9 positions matching TRBD2. CDR3 length equals 14 residues. J lost 5 bases, V lost 4 bases, and 8 bases had no gene match. Germline V gene data show CDR1 as GTSNPN and CDR2 as SVGIG (reference sequence).

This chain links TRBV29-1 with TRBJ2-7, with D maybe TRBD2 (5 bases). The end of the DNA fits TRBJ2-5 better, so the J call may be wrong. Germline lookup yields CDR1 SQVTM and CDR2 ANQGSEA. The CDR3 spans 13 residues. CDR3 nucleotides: TGCAGCGTTGTTCTTGGACTGGGAGAGACCCAGTACTTC. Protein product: CSVVLGLGETQYF.

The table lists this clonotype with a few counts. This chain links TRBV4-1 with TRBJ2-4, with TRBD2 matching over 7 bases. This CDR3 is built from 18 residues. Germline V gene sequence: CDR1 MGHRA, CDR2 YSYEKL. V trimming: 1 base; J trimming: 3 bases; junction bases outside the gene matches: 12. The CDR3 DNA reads TGCGCCAGCAGCCAAGGTCTGATCAGGGAGGGCGTCAAAAACATTCAGTACTTC. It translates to CASSQGLIREGVKNIQYF.

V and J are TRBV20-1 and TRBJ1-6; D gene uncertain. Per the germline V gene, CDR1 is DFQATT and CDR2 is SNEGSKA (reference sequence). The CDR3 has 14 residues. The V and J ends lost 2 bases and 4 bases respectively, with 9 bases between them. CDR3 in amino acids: CSARIKLYNSPLHF. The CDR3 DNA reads TGCAGTGCTAGAATAAAGCTTTATAATTCACCCCTCCACTTT.

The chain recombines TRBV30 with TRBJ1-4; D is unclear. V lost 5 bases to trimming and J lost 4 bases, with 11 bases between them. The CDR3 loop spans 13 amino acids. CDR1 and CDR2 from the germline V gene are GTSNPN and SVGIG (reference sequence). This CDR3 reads CAWCGDHNEKLFF. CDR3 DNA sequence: TGTGCCTGGTGCGGGGATCATAATGAAAAACTGTTTTTT.

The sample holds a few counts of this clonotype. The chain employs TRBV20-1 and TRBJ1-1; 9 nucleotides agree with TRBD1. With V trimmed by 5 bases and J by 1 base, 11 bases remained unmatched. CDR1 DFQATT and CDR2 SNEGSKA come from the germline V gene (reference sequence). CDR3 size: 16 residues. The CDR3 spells CSARYYTGGENTEAFF. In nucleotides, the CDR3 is TGCAGTGCTCGGTACTATACAGGGGGCGAGAACACTGAAGCTTTCTTT.

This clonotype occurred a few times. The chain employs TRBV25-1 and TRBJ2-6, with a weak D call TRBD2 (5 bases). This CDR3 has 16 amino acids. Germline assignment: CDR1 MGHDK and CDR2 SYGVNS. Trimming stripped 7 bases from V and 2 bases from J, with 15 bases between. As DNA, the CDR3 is TGTGCCAGCATGGAGGCTAGCCGGGCTGGGGCCAACGTCCTGACTTTC. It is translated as CASMEASRAGANVLTF.